This T cell receptor beta chain is from a study of blood T cell repertoires in COVID-19. Study details: In each case, the material was cDNA or gDNA derived from T cells, B-cell-depleted T cells, or PBMCs.

Trimming at V came to 2 bases and at J to 3 bases, leaving 9 bases not matched to a gene. CDR3 length: 16 amino acids. In germline, CDR1 is MNHEY, CDR2 SVGEGT. Sequenced by immunoSEQ multiplex PCR; TCRdb stores in-frame clones only, minus some. The sample contains about 200,000 clones, around 85% of which appear only once. Sequencing was done on a sample of peripheral blood. The chain recombines TRBV6-2 or TRBV6-3 with TRBJ1-1, with TRBD1 matching over 7 bases. This sequence originates from a man in his sixties with COVID-19, enrolled during active disease. This CDR3 reads CASSYGTDKMDTEAFF. As DNA, the CDR3 is TGTGCCAGCAGTTACGGGACAGATAAAATGGACACTGAAGCTTTCTTT.